The entry below describes one T cell receptor (beta chain). Its antigen is still unknown. PCR involved 60 Vbeta and 13 Jbeta primers. Method: immunoSEQ multiplex PCR; TCRdb's copy keeps in-frame clones and lacks some. The sample holds 140,000 to 150,000 clones, over 75% seen once. The sample is drawn from a study of cytomegalovirus exposure and HLA in healthy donors. The ends lost 4 bases at V and 4 bases at J; junction bases unmatched: 10. The length of the CDR3 is 16 residues. Germline CDR1 is SGHRS and CDR2 is YFSETQ. General study findings and limits: TCR beta V segments were, for the most part, productive about 87% or about 30% of the time in an earlier analysis.

The chain combines TRBV5-1 with TRBJ1-4, with 7 positions matching TRBD1. The receptor was isolated from a man aged 35-49 years in good health and CMV-seronegative. Input material: PBMCs. This CDR3 is CASSTTGPHHNEKLFF. DNA for the CDR3: TGCGCCAGCAGCACGACAGGGCCTCACCATAATGAAAAACTGTTTTTT. Supplemented by reference TRBV5-1 and TRBJ1-4, the full variable domain reads KAGVTQTPRYLIKTRGQQVTLSCSPISGHRSVSWYQQTPGQGLQFLFEYFSETQRNKGNFPGRFSGRQFSNSRSEMNVSTLELGDSALYLCASSTTGPHHNEKLFFGSGTQLSVL.